Included here is one T cell receptor beta chain sequence, with context. These data originate in a study of blood T cell repertoires in COVID-19. Overall study context: Collection of acute and convalescent COVID-19 samples took place in the United States, Italy and Spain. Sources were T cells, B-cell-depleted T cells, or PBMCs; the material itself was cDNA or gDNA.

CDR3 length equals 13 residues. The germline CDR1 and CDR2 sequences are MNHEY and SVGAGI. Trimming removed 6 bases at V and 4 bases at J, with 12 bases between. The authors' processing: Amplified reference gene primers provided the basis for estimating nucleated cell counts. Profiling relied on immunoSEQ multiplex PCR, and the TCRdb table lists in-frame clones only, not all of them. For V, J and clone size, that table is used; D and trimming come from the DNA. The sample records 95,000 to 110,000 clones, roughly nine tenths being singletons. The sequence derives from a human donor in a cohort sampled during active COVID-19. The sequenced sample was peripheral blood. The genes are TRBV6-5 and TRBJ2-5; tentatively, D is TRBD2 (6 bases). The CDR3 coding sequence is TGTGCCAGCAGGCGGGATAGGTTAGAGACCCAGTACTTC. Encoded protein: CASRRDRLETQYF.